The rows below give T cell receptor beta chains drawn from one sample of a study of Graves' ophthalmopathy and Graves' hyperthyroidism. TCRdb reprocessed the multiplex PCR reads via MiXCR and lists one record per CDR3 protein. The data show hundreds of thousands of distinct CDR3 sequences, about 46% seen once. Sequences were obtained from peripheral blood. Receptors were obtained from an adult man with Graves' ophthalmopathy. Each CDR3 is given with its conserved first and last residue. Each record gives: D gene, V gene, clone size, CDR3 length, J gene, CDR3 protein, CDR3 DNA. A D gene is named only where the DNA matches it firmly. The listing skips clone size in some rows; elsewhere it reads once, few, many or a size class.

>TRBD1|TRBV7-8|few|15|TRBJ2-5
CASSFRDRSQETQYF
TGTGCCAGCAGCTTTAGGGACAGGTCCCAAGAGACCCAGTACTTC
>TRBD1|TRBV7-3|.|16|TRBJ2-7
CASSLTSGQGLYEQYF
TGTGCCAGCAGCTTAACTTCGGGACAGGGACTCTACGAGCAGTACTTC
>.|TRBV11-3|.|14|TRBJ1-4
CASSPSRGSEKLFF
TGTGCCAGCAGCCCCTCCCGGGGAAGCGAAAAACTGTTTTTT
>.|TRBV7-8|.|14|TRBJ1-3
CASSSSLSGNTIYF
TGTGCCAGCAGCTCTTCTCTCTCTGGAAACACCATATATTTT
>.|TRBV28|few|15|TRBJ2-7
CASSQGLAPTYEQYF
TGTGCCAGCAGCCAAGGGCTAGCGCCCACCTACGAGCAGTACTTC
>.|TRBV24-1|few|15|TRBJ2-2
CATSDPLSGTGELFF
TGTGCCACCAGTGATCCCCTTAGCGGAACCGGGGAGCTGTTTTTT
>TRBD1|TRBV7-2|.|16|TRBJ2-7
CASSLGGTGGLGEQYF
TGTGCCAGCAGCTTAGGAGGGACAGGGGGCCTTGGCGAGCAGTACTTC
>TRBD1|TRBV10-3|.|14|TRBJ2-2
CASGQGVVVGELFF
TGTGCCAGCGGACAGGGTGTAGTTGTCGGGGAGCTGTTTTTT
>TRBD1|TRBV20-1|many|15|TRBJ1-1
CSARKTGVPNTEAFF
TGCAGTGCTAGAAAAACAGGGGTCCCTAACACTGAAGCTTTCTTT
>.|TRBV19|.|13|TRBJ1-2
CASTSDGLYGYTF
TGTGCCAGTACCTCCGACGGCCTCTATGGCTACACCTTC
>.|TRBV7-8|.|15|TRBJ2-2
CASSLGDRSTGELFF
TGTGCCAGCAGCTTAGGAGACAGGTCCACCGGGGAGCTGTTTTTT
>.|TRBV15|many|14|TRBJ1-2
CATSRAGINYGYTF
TGTGCCACCAGCAGAGCCGGGATTAACTATGGCTACACCTTC
>TRBD1|TRBV10-2|once|16|TRBJ2-7
CASSQVKGQGVGEQYF
TGTGCCAGTAGCCAAGTTAAGGGACAGGGTGTCGGCGAGCAGTACTTC
>.|TRBV6-5|many|14|TRBJ2-5
CASSYRDSKETQYF
TGTGCCAGCAGTTACCGCGACAGTAAAGAGACCCAGTACTTC
>.|TRBV7-8|.|13|TRBJ1-4
CASSGGAGEKLFF
TGTGCCAGCAGTGGGGGGGCGGGTGAAAAACTGTTTTTT
>.|TRBV7-9|.|14|TRBJ2-5
CASSSNTIQETQYF
TGTGCCAGCAGCTCGAACACGATCCAAGAGACCCAGTACTTC
>.|TRBV11-1|few|13|TRBJ2-7
CASSLLRFGEQYF
TGTGCCAGCAGCTTACTCAGGTTTGGCGAGCAGTACTTC
>.|TRBV7-2|few|15|TRBJ1-2
CASSSNNPRLRGYTF
TGTGCCAGCAGCTCAAATAACCCACGACTTCGAGGCTACACCTTC
>TRBD1|TRBV19|.|14|TRBJ1-2
CASSINTGGYGYTF
TGTGCCAGTAGTATAAATACAGGGGGCTATGGCTACACCTTC
>TRBD1|TRBV10-3|few|15|TRBJ1-4
CAISGDRGANEKLFF
TGTGCCATCAGTGGTGACAGGGGGGCTAATGAAAAACTGTTTTTT
>.|TRBV20-1|.|15|TRBJ1-6
CSAPPRRGRGSPLHF
TGCAGTGCTCCTCCCCGGCGGGGGCGCGGATCACCCCTCCACTTT
>.|TRBV6-5|many|13|TRBJ2-5
CASRPPGTETQYF
TGTGCCAGCAGACCCCCAGGGACGGAGACCCAGTACTTC
>.|TRBV7-9|.|15|TRBJ1-1
CASSFGDGMNTEAFF
TGTGCCAGCAGCTTTGGTGACGGCATGAACACTGAAGCTTTCTTT
>.|TRBV15|many|16|TRBJ1-1
CATSREDMSAGTEAFF
TGTGCCACCAGCAGAGAAGATATGAGCGCGGGAACTGAAGCTTTCTTT
>.|TRBV20-1|few|11|TRBJ1-2
CSAIGQNGYTF
TGCAGTGCCATCGGACAGAATGGCTACACCTTC
>.|TRBV25-1|.|14|TRBJ1-2
CATRDHRGTYGYTF
TGTGCCACCCGGGATCACCGGGGAACTTATGGCTACACCTTC
>.|TRBV19|few|13|TRBJ1-2
CATAGGFYYGYTF
TGTGCCACCGCGGGGGGATTTTATTATGGCTACACCTTC
>.|TRBV12-3/TRBV12-4|.|13|TRBJ1-1
CASSMTSGYEAFF
TGTGCCAGCAGCATGACTAGCGGGTACGAAGCTTTCTTT
>.|TRBV5-4|.|11|TRBJ1-1
CASSLLQEAFF
TGTGCCAGCAGCTTACTACAGGAAGCTTTCTTT
>TRBD2|TRBV7-2|.|17|TRBJ2-5
CASSLGASGGFQETQYF
TGTGCCAGCAGCTTAGGGGCTAGCGGTGGATTCCAAGAGACCCAGTACTTC
>TRBD2|TRBV28|few|15|TRBJ2-7
CASSLWASGTYEQYF
TGTGCCAGCAGTTTATGGGCTAGCGGTACCTACGAGCAGTACTTC
>.|TRBV7-7|.|12|TRBJ2-5
CASRAAQETQYF
TGTGCCAGCAGGGCAGCCCAAGAGACCCAGTACTTC
>.|TRBV9|.|13|TRBJ1-4
CASSVGLGEKLFF
TGTGCCAGCAGCGTAGGCCTTGGAGAAAAACTGTTTTTT
>.|TRBV5-1|.|17|TRBJ2-7
CASSFITTSQGAYEQYF
TGCGCCAGCAGCTTTATCACGACATCCCAAGGGGCCTACGAGCAGTACTTC
>TRBD2|TRBV4-1|.|17|TRBJ2-5
CASSHPGVAGPGGTQYF
TGCGCCAGCAGCCATCCCGGGGTAGCGGGGCCCGGGGGGACCCAGTACTTC
>TRBD1|TRBV7-3|once|14|TRBJ1-2
CASSLGTGGSGYTF
TGTGCCAGCAGCTTAGGCACAGGGGGCTCTGGCTACACCTTC
>.|TRBV9|.|15|TRBJ2-5
CASSVVGGSQETQYF
TGTGCCAGCAGCGTAGTAGGAGGCAGCCAAGAGACCCAGTACTTC
>.|TRBV6-5|once|14|TRBJ1-1
CASSYQTGNTEAFF
TGTGCCAGCAGTTACCAGACAGGTAACACTGAAGCTTTCTTT
>.|TRBV15|.|14|TRBJ2-5
CATSRRAAQETQYF
TGTGCCACCAGCAGACGGGCCGCTCAAGAGACCCAGTACTTC
>.|TRBV7-8|.|16|TRBJ1-6
CASTTGGGSYNSPLHF
TGTGCCAGCACCACCGGTGGAGGGTCCTATAATTCACCCCTCCACTTT
>.|TRBV7-9|.|13|TRBJ2-7
CASSLTGGNEQYF
TGTGCCAGCAGCTTAACGGGTGGAAACGAGCAGTACTTC
>.|TRBV20-1|few|14|TRBJ1-6
CSATEYSPQWALHF
TGCAGTGCCACTGAGTACAGCCCACAATGGGCCCTCCACTTT
>.|TRBV12-3/TRBV12-4|.|11|TRBJ2-5
CASSYSSTQYF
TGTGCCAGCAGTTACTCATCTACCCAGTACTTC
>.|TRBV12-3/TRBV12-4|.|12|TRBJ1-5
CASSVKYQPQHF
TGTGCCAGCAGTGTGAAGTATCAGCCCCAGCATTTT
>TRBD1|TRBV5-1|few|15|TRBJ2-7
CASSLAGDSHYEQYF
TGCGCCAGCAGCTTGGCCGGGGACAGCCACTACGAGCAGTACTTC
>.|TRBV20-1|.|14|TRBJ1-5
CSARDPGRNQPQHF
TGCAGTGCTAGAGACCCAGGCCGCAATCAGCCCCAGCATTTT
>.|TRBV12-5|.|15|TRBJ1-5
CASALGTKSNQPQHF
TGTGCTAGTGCCTTGGGGACAAAGAGTAATCAGCCCCAGCATTTT
>.|TRBV29-1|.|12|TRBJ2-3
CSVEGLQDTQYF
TGCAGCGTGGAGGGGTTGCAAGATACGCAGTATTTT
>TRBD2|TRBV10-1|few|13|TRBJ2-2
CASSGRDTGELFF
TGCGCCAGCAGCGGGAGGGACACCGGGGAGCTGTTTTTT
>.|TRBV6-5|few|16|TRBJ1-2
CASSYSSPRVNYGYTF
TGTGCCAGCAGTTACTCGAGTCCCCGCGTTAACTATGGCTACACCTTC
>TRBD2|TRBV9|.|14|TRBJ2-2
CASSDPGGSGELFF
TGTGCCAGCAGCGACCCCGGGGGGTCCGGGGAGCTGTTTTTT
>.|TRBV6-5|few|14|TRBJ1-6
CASSYSGNNSPLHF
TGTGCCAGCAGTTACTCGGGCAACAATTCACCCCTCCACTTT
>TRBD2|TRBV9|.|16|TRBJ2-7
CASSAFGAGNSYEQYF
TGTGCCAGCAGCGCCTTTGGAGCGGGGAACTCCTACGAGCAGTACTTC
>.|TRBV10-3|.|15|TRBJ1-1
CAISGSNRPNTEAFF
TGTGCCATCAGTGGGTCTAACAGGCCCAACACTGAAGCTTTCTTT